A selection of T cell receptor beta chains follows, all from one sample in a study of early T cells in non-severe SARS-CoV-2 infection. MiXCR was run by TCRdb on the 5' RACE reads, yielding one entry per CDR3 protein. Seen here are 63,000 or so distinct CDR3 sequences, roughly 10% observed once, and the top ten hold roughly 6.8%. Material for sequencing was whole blood. The origin of the receptors is an adult who was a healthcare worker with PCR-confirmed SARS-CoV-2 infection or an uninfected control (not recorded which). The CDR3 runs from the conserved cysteine through the conserved F or W. The order of the fields is clone size, V gene, J gene, D gene, CDR3 DNA, CDR3 protein. A D gene is named only where the DNA matches it firmly. A row's size may be missing; if present it is once, few, many or a size class.

clone_size: -
v_call: TRBV6-2/TRBV6-3
j_call: TRBJ2-7
d_call: -
cdr3_nt: TGTGCCAGCAGTTACTCATGGTCCTACGAGCAGTACTTC
cdr3_aa: CASSYSWSYEQYF

clone_size: many
v_call: TRBV11-2
j_call: TRBJ2-2
d_call: -
cdr3_nt: TGTGCCAGCAGGTTACAAGAGAACACCGGGGAGCTGTTTTTT
cdr3_aa: CASRLQENTGELFF

clone_size: -
v_call: TRBV6-2/TRBV6-3
j_call: TRBJ2-3
d_call: -
cdr3_nt: TGTGCCAGCAGTTACTTGCGTCAGGCCTCTTTGGGCACAGATACGCAGTATTTT
cdr3_aa: CASSYLRQASLGTDTQYF

clone_size: few
v_call: TRBV19
j_call: TRBJ2-7
d_call: TRBD1
cdr3_nt: TGTGCCAGTAGTTCCGCGGGACAGGGCTCCGAGCAGTACTTC
cdr3_aa: CASSSAGQGSEQYF

clone_size: few
v_call: TRBV3-1
j_call: TRBJ2-7
d_call: TRBD1
cdr3_nt: TGTGCCAGCAGCCACTCCGGGACAGGGCCCTACGAGCAGTACTTC
cdr3_aa: CASSHSGTGPYEQYF

clone_size: many
v_call: TRBV11-3
j_call: TRBJ1-2
d_call: TRBD1
cdr3_nt: TGTGCCAGCAGCTCCGGACAGGCCTATGGCTACACCTTC
cdr3_aa: CASSSGQAYGYTF

clone_size: many
v_call: TRBV2
j_call: TRBJ2-3
d_call: -
cdr3_nt: TGTGCCAGCAGTGGGCGGAGATACACAGATACGCAGTATTTT
cdr3_aa: CASSGRRYTDTQYF

clone_size: few
v_call: TRBV27
j_call: TRBJ2-2
d_call: -
cdr3_nt: TGTGCCAGCAGTTTATATTGGGGGCAGGACACCGGGGAGCTGTTTTTT
cdr3_aa: CASSLYWGQDTGELFF

clone_size: -
v_call: TRBV9
j_call: TRBJ2-3
d_call: -
cdr3_nt: TGTGCCAGCAGCGTACAGGACACAGATACGCAGTATTTT
cdr3_aa: CASSVQDTDTQYF

clone_size: few
v_call: TRBV7-2
j_call: TRBJ1-1
d_call: TRBD1
cdr3_nt: TGTGCCAGCAGCCCCCGGACAGGTACATTAATGAACACTGAAGCTTTCTTT
cdr3_aa: CASSPRTGTLMNTEAFF

clone_size: few
v_call: TRBV7-3
j_call: TRBJ2-1
d_call: TRBD2
cdr3_nt: TGTGCCAGCAGCCAACTAGCGGAGTACAATGAGCAGTTCTTC
cdr3_aa: CASSQLAEYNEQFF

clone_size: -
v_call: TRBV5-1
j_call: TRBJ1-3
d_call: -
cdr3_nt: TGCGCCAGCAGCCGGACAGCCTCTGGAAACACCATATATTTT
cdr3_aa: CASSRTASGNTIYF

clone_size: few
v_call: TRBV3-1
j_call: TRBJ2-5
d_call: TRBD2
cdr3_nt: TGTGCCAGCAGCCAAGGACGGGGGGTGACCCAGTACTTC
cdr3_aa: CASSQGRGVTQYF

clone_size: many
v_call: TRBV20-1
j_call: TRBJ2-5
d_call: -
cdr3_nt: TGCAGTGCTAGTTCGAGGATAGAGACCCAGTACTTC
cdr3_aa: CSASSRIETQYF

clone_size: -
v_call: TRBV4-2
j_call: TRBJ2-1
d_call: TRBD2
cdr3_nt: TGTGCCAGCAGCCAAGAAGTTACTAGCGGGGGTAGAGATGAGCAGTTCTTC
cdr3_aa: CASSQEVTSGGRDEQFF